Below are 27 T cell receptor beta chains sequenced from a single sample in a study of blood T cell repertoires in COVID-19. The method was immunoSEQ multiplex PCR; TCRdb's version includes in-frame clones alone and lacks a portion of them. The table has 220,000 or so clones, 70% to 90% seen once. Material: peripheral blood. The origin of the receptors is a man in his forties or fifties who had recovered from COVID-19.

This chain connects TRBV27 to TRBJ2-5; 9 bases fit TRBD2. With V trimmed by 5 bases and J by 2 bases, 24 bases remained unmatched. The CDR3 is 21 amino acids. Germline assignment: CDR1 MNHEY and CDR2 SMNVEV (reference sequence). The CDR3 nucleotides are TGTGCCAGCAGTACGCCTCCCGGGACTAGCTATGACTTTGGGGATCAAGAGACCCAGTACTTC. This codes for CASSTPPGTSYDFGDQETQYF.

The V gene is TRBV10-1, the J gene TRBJ1-2; 7 bases fit TRBD1. Germline CDR1 reads WNHNN; CDR2 reads SYGVQD (reference sequence). With 7 bases clipped from V and 4 bases from J, the junction kept 6 bases outside the gene matches. The length of the CDR3 is 13 residues. CDR3 protein: CASTTTGSYGYTF. The CDR3 coding sequence is TGCGCCAGCACTACGACAGGGAGCTATGGCTACACCTTC.

The chain joins TRBV28 to TRBJ2-1; TRBD1 agrees at 10 bases. Trimming took 8 bases from V and 0 from J; bases not matched to a gene: 13. The CDR3 sequence is 18 residues long. Germline assignment: CDR1 MDHEN and CDR2 SYDVKM. The CDR3 region has the DNA TGTGCCAGCCGAAAGGACAGGGGGAGCGGGAGCTCCTACAATGAGCAGTTCTTC. It specifies CASRKDRGSGSSYNEQFF.

The genes are TRBV7-2 and TRBJ2-3; 7 nucleotides agree with TRBD1. V dropped 6 bases and J dropped 0; count of bases not matched to a gene: 9. The CDR3 spans 16 residues. CDR1 SGHTA and CDR2 FQGNSA come from the germline V gene. DNA of the CDR3: TGTGCCAGCAGTCCACCCGGGACAGCTAGCACAGATACGCAGTATTTT. Its protein product is CASSPPGTASTDTQYF. The full variable domain, in which reference TRBV7-2 and TRBJ2-3 provide the parts outside the CDR3, is GAGVSQSPSNKVTEKGKDVELRCDPISGHTALYWYRQSLGQGLEFLIYFQGNSAPDKSGLPSDRFSAERTGGSVSTLTIQRTQQEDSAVYLCASSPPGTASTDTQYFGPGTRLTVL.

This clone was observed a single time. The V call is TRBV28, the J call TRBJ2-1, with 8 positions matching TRBD1. CDR1 is MDHEN, CDR2 SYDVKM, per germline. This CDR3 spans 13 amino acids. The junction had 1 base not matched to a gene; V was cut back by 2 bases and J by 7 bases. CDR3 protein: CASSLTGGNEQFF. In nucleotides, the CDR3 is TGTGCCAGCAGTTTAACAGGGGGTAATGAGCAGTTCTTC.

This clone occurred a few times. CDR3 sequence (DNA): TGTGCCAGCAGCTTTAAGACAGGGGGTGGTTATGGCTACACCTTC. Translation gives CASSFKTGGGYGYTF. V usage is TRBV5-6 and J usage is TRBJ1-2, with 9 positions matching TRBD1. Germline V gene sequence: CDR1 SGHDT, CDR2 YYEEEE. V was clipped by 2 bases and J by 5 bases; unmatched bases: 7. CDR3 length equals 15 residues.

V usage is TRBV6-5 and J usage is TRBJ1-3, with no clear D. The CDR3 totals 14 residues. The V end lost 0 bases, the J end lost 4 bases, and 7 bases lay between the germline ends. Per the germline V gene, CDR1 is MNHEY and CDR2 is SVGAGI. The CDR3 loop is CASSYSYGGNTIYF. The CDR3, as DNA: TGTGCCAGCAGTTACTCGTACGGGGGAAACACCATATATTTT.

J is TRBJ2-3 and V is TRBV18, with 8 bases aligning to TRBD2. This CDR3 is built from 19 residues. Trimming removed 6 bases from V and 6 bases from J; junction bases left unmatched: 23. Per germline, CDR1 KGHSH and CDR2 LQKENI. The CDR3 DNA sequence: TGTGCCAGCTCCCCTACCCTATCAATACGAGCGGGAGTAGGGGATACGCAGTATTTT. Encoded protein: CASSPTLSIRAGVGDTQYF.

This clone appeared a few times. This chain uses TRBV29-1 with TRBJ2-2; the D is unclear. Germline CDR1 reads SQVTM; CDR2 reads ANQGSEA. V lost 3 bases and J 0 bases, leaving 5 bases between the germline ends. The CDR3 has 13 residues. CDR3 sequence: CSVESANTGELFF. Written as DNA, the CDR3 is TGCAGCGTTGAGTCGGCGAACACCGGGGAGCTGTTTTTT.

The CDR3 reads CASSLDRVVSTGELFF. DNA for the CDR3: TGTGCCAGCAGTTTGGACAGGGTTGTTTCCACCGGGGAGCTGTTTTTT. The genes are TRBV6-2 or TRBV6-3 and TRBJ2-2, with 8 bases aligning to TRBD1. Germline V gene lookup returns CDR1 MNHEY and CDR2 SVGEGT. The trim removed 4 bases at V and 4 bases at J, leaving 8 bases unmatched. The CDR3 runs 16 residues.

J is TRBJ2-4 and V is TRBV3-1 (or the pseudogene TRBV3-2); 12 bases line up with TRBD2. The V gene end was trimmed by 3 bases and the J gene end by 4 bases; junction bases not matched to a gene: 10. Germline V gene sequence: CDR1 LGHDT, CDR2 YNNKEL (reference sequence). The CDR3 is 18 residues long. Here the CDR3 DNA reads TGTGCCAGCAGCCAGGGAATAGGGACTAGCGGGCCAAAAAACATTCAGTACTTC. Translating it yields CASSQGIGTSGPKNIQYF.

The genes are TRBV6-5 and TRBJ2-5; 10 bases line up with TRBD1. CDR1 is MNHEY, CDR2 SVGAGI, per germline. CDR3 length equals 15 residues. With V trimmed by 5 bases and J by 2 bases, 5 bases remained unmatched. CDR3 sequence (DNA): TGTGCCAGCAGTCGGGGGACAGGGGTTCAAGAGACCCAGTACTTC. Translation gives CASSRGTGVQETQYF.

This clone was observed a handful of times. The chain joins TRBV27 to TRBJ2-1; 9 bases are shared with TRBD2. The CDR3 is made up of 15 amino acids. J was trimmed by 7 bases and V by 6 bases; bases with no gene match: 10. Germline values: CDR1 MNHEY, CDR2 SMNVEV (reference sequence). This chain's CDR3 is CASSPAIAGDNEQFF. As DNA, the CDR3 is TGTGCCAGCAGCCCCGCTATAGCGGGAGATAATGAGCAGTTCTTC.

The chain is built from TRBV6-1 and TRBJ2-6; D remains ambiguous. V lost 4 bases, J lost 0 bases, and 16 bases lay in between. Germline CDR1 is MNHNS and CDR2 is SASEGT. The CDR3 has 18 amino acids. The CDR3 reads CASSVLGGQSSGANVLTF. In nucleotides, the CDR3 is TGTGCCAGCAGTGTTCTTGGTGGGCAGAGCTCTGGGGCCAACGTCCTGACTTTC.

The chain couples TRBV19 to TRBJ2-2, with TRBD1 matching 9 bases. Trimming cost V 2 bases and J 1 base; bases outside gene matches: 5. The CDR3 is 17 amino acids. Germline V CDR1 and CDR2: LNHDA, SQIVND (reference sequence). The CDR3 loop is CASSINPGQGNTGELFF. The CDR3 nucleotides are TGTGCCAGTAGTATAAACCCGGGACAGGGGAACACCGGGGAGCTGTTTTTT.

This clone was counted between two and nine times. The chain employs TRBV3-1 (or the pseudogene TRBV3-2) and TRBJ1-2; D not certain. Germline values: CDR1 LGHDT, CDR2 YNNKEL (reference sequence). The CDR3 runs 14 residues. V lost 1 base and J 4 bases, leaving 10 bases between the germline ends. The CDR3 DNA reads TGTGCCAGCAGCCAAGGAGCAGGTCCCTATGGCTACACCTTC. Amino acid sequence: CASSQGAGPYGYTF.

The J gene is TRBJ1-2, the V gene TRBV6-5; D is unclear. V was trimmed by 4 bases and J by 4 bases, leaving 10 bases between them. The V gene's germline CDR1 is MNHEY and CDR2 SVGAGI. This CDR3 spans 13 amino acids. CDR3 sequence reads: CASSLSPGYGYTF. CDR3 DNA: TGTGCCAGCAGTTTATCTCCGGGCTATGGCTACACCTTC.

This clone has a handful of counts. V usage is TRBV19 and J usage is TRBJ2-1; 7 bases align to TRBD1. The germline V gene encodes CDR1 LNHDA and CDR2 SQIVND (reference sequence). The CDR3 contains 15 residues. V was pared by 5 bases and J by 0 bases, with 4 bases of the junction left unmatched. The DNA of the CDR3 is TGTGCCAGTAGTTTACAGGGGAGCTCCTACAATGAGCAGTTCTTC. This encodes CASSLQGSSYNEQFF.

The chain has TRBV5-8 and TRBJ1-2, with D tentatively TRBD1 (6 bases). Deletions cut 4 bases from V and 5 bases from J, with 27 bases between. Germline assignment: CDR1 SGHTS and CDR2 YDEGEE. This CDR3 has 18 residues. CDR3 bases: TGTGCCAGCAGCCTAACAGTACAGGTGGGGGCTGTTGGATATGGCTACACCTTC. The encoded protein is CASSLTVQVGAVGYGYTF.

The chain employs TRBV6-2 or TRBV6-3 and TRBJ2-5, with TRBD2 matching over 7 bases. This CDR3 contains 15 residues. Germline-derived CDR1 and CDR2 are MNHEY and SVGEGT. V was pared by 2 bases and J by 3 bases, with 6 bases of the junction left unmatched. CDR3 sequence: CASSYDSSGEETQYF. The CDR3 DNA follows: TGTGCCAGCAGTTACGATTCGAGCGGGGAAGAGACCCAGTACTTC.

In this sample, this clone turned up a few times. The chain recombines TRBV7-8 with TRBJ1-1, with 7 nucleotides matching TRBD1. Germline trimming cut 5 bases from V and 7 bases from J; bases unmatched to any gene: 10. Germline lookup yields CDR1 SGHVS and CDR2 FQNEAQ. This CDR3 spans 14 amino acids. The CDR3 coding sequence is TGTGCCAGCAGCAGAATACAGGGGCAATTTGAAGCTTTCTTT. Translated: CASSRIQGQFEAFF.

This chain links TRBV3-1 (or the pseudogene TRBV3-2) with TRBJ2-1; D is unresolved. The CDR3 is made up of 15 amino acids. Germline V gene sequence: CDR1 LGHDT, CDR2 YNNKEL (reference sequence). Trimming stripped 0 bases from V and 1 base from J, with 7 bases between. The CDR3 DNA follows: TGTGCCAGCAGCCAAGAGACTTTTTCCTACAATGAGCAGTTCTTC. Translating it yields CASSQETFSYNEQFF.

V usage is TRBV27 and J usage is TRBJ1-6; 8 bases align to TRBD1. CDR3 length: 17 amino acids. Trimming cost V 8 bases and J 0 bases; bases outside gene matches: 9. Germline-derived CDR1 and CDR2 are MNHEY and SMNVEV (reference sequence). The CDR3 DNA sequence: TGTGCCAGCCGAGGTGACAGGGGTAGCTCCTATAATTCACCCCTCCACTTT. Its translation: CASRGDRGSSYNSPLHF.

The V and J genes are TRBV30 and TRBJ1-3; D not certain. The CDR3 has 14 amino acids. V gave up 5 bases and J gave up 4 bases, with 15 bases separating them. CDR1 is GTSNPN and CDR2 is SVGIG in the germline V gene (reference sequence). The CDR3 DNA follows: TGTGCCTGGGAGCGGGGAAAATCCGGAAACACCATATATTTT. It codes for CAWERGKSGNTIYF.

In nucleotides, the CDR3 is TGTGCCAGCAGCTTCCGCGGAGGGTTGGGGGGACATGGCTACACCTTC. This codes for CASSFRGGLGGHGYTF. The chain combines TRBV5-6 with TRBJ1-2, with a weak D call TRBD1 (5 bases). The CDR3 is made up of 16 amino acids. Trimming took 2 bases from V and 6 from J, leaving 20 bases between them. Germline V lookup: CDR1 SGHDT, CDR2 YYEEEE.

The chain links TRBV10-3 to TRBJ1-2; 9 bases map to TRBD1. V dropped 4 bases and J dropped 6; count of bases not matched to a gene: 12. Germline assignment: CDR1 ENHRY and CDR2 SYGVKD. The CDR3 sequence is 16 residues long. The CDR3 DNA follows: TGTGCCATCAGTGCGCGGACAGGGGACCCGCCGGATGGCTACACCTTC. Its translation: CAISARTGDPPDGYTF.

The chain is built from TRBV11-2 and TRBJ1-2; TRBD1 might be the D (6 bases). The CDR3 has 14 residues. Trimming cost V 2 bases and J 7 bases, with 14 bases left between them. Germline lookup yields CDR1 SGHAT and CDR2 FQNNGV. Here the CDR3 DNA reads TGTGCCAGCAGCTTATTGGCGGGGGCTAGTGGCTACACCTTC. This gives the protein CASSLLAGASGYTF. Based on the CDR3 plus reference TRBV11-2 and TRBJ1-2, the full variable domain is EAGVAQSPRYKIIEKRQSVAFWCNPISGHATLYWYQQILGQGPKLLIQFQNNGVVDDSQLPKDRFSAERLKGVDSTLKIQPAKLEDSAVYLCASSLLAGASGYTFGSGTRLTVV.